This passage covers 25 T cell receptor beta chains from one sample sequenced in a study of shared clonotypes between healthy human individuals. The table came from immunoSEQ multiplex PCR; TCRdb's copy has only in-frame clones and leaves some out. The top ten hold approximately 1.5% of the sample, which has over a million clones, approximately 76% seen once. Material: memory CD4+ T cells sorted from blood. The subset is: CD45RA-negative fraction. Source of these receptors: a man younger than 35 in good health.

This clone was counted a single time. The chain recombines TRBV5-1 with TRBJ2-2, with a weak D call TRBD2 (5 bases). Trimming shortened V by 0 bases and J by 2 bases, and 8 bases separated the two germline ends. The CDR3 sequence is 15 residues long. Germline lookup yields CDR1 SGHRS and CDR2 YFSETQ. CDR3 DNA: TGCGCCAGCAGCTTGGGACGGGGTAACACCGGGGAGCTGTTTTTT. Amino acids: CASSLGRGNTGELFF.

The chain couples TRBV6-1 to TRBJ1-5; TRBD1 matches at 7 bases. Losses at the gene ends were 2 bases for V and 5 bases for J; bases not matched to a gene: 9. There are 16 residues in the CDR3. Per the germline V gene, CDR1 is MNHNS and CDR2 is SASEGT. The chain's CDR3 is CASSEWGGTADQPQHF. DNA for the CDR3: TGTGCCAGCAGTGAATGGGGTGGGACAGCAGATCAGCCCCAGCATTTT.

This chain uses TRBV7-2 with TRBJ2-5; possible D gene TRBD1, 5 bases. V lost 4 bases to trimming and J lost 1 base, with 10 bases between them. Germline V gene lookup returns CDR1 SGHTA and CDR2 FQGNSA. The CDR3 sequence is 14 residues long. The CDR3 sequence is CASSSPGIQETQYF. The CDR3 DNA is TGTGCCAGCAGCTCGCCAGGGATCCAAGAGACCCAGTACTTC. Full variable domain (missing parts from reference TRBV7-2 and TRBJ2-5): GAGVSQSPSNKVTEKGKDVELRCDPISGHTALYWYRQSLGQGLEFLIYFQGNSAPDKSGLPSDRFSAERTGGSVSTLTIQRTQQEDSAVYLCASSSPGIQETQYFGPGTRLLVL.

With respect to this clone: This may be a read error: a much more frequent sequence differs by one nucleotide. The chain combines TRBV29-1 with TRBJ2-5; TRBD2 might be the D (7 bases). The CDR3 totals 13 residues. CDR1 and CDR2 from the germline V gene are SQVTM and ANQGSEA. CDR3 residues: CGIRAGQGLAQYF. The CDR3 coding sequence is TGCGGCATACGAGCGGGGCAGGGGTTGGCCCAGTACTTC.

The chain combines TRBV5-4 with TRBJ2-7, with D perhaps matching TRBD1 or TRBD2 (5 bases each). CDR1 is SGHNT and CDR2 is YYREEE in the germline V gene (reference sequence). The CDR3 extends over 14 amino acids. Between the trimmed V and J ends, which lost 0 bases and 11 bases, there was a span of 18 bases. The CDR3 loop is CASSLALGDGPKYF. The DNA for the CDR3 is TGTGCCAGCAGCTTGGCCCTCGGGGACGGACCCAAGTACTTC.

About this clone: This sample also contains other DNA sequences that code for the same CDR3. The V call is TRBV19, the J call TRBJ1-5; D not resolved. The CDR3 covers 15 residues. The germline gives CDR1 LNHDA, CDR2 SQIVND (reference sequence). V was cut by 3 bases and J by 0 bases, with 9 bases left in between. The CDR3 here is CASSIGLYSNQPQHF. For the CDR3, the DNA is TGTGCCAGTAGTATTGGGCTCTATAGCAATCAGCCCCAGCATTTT.

V gene TRBV5-6 combines with J gene TRBJ1-5; D is undetermined. Germline assignment: CDR1 SGHDT and CDR2 YYEEEE. Trimming removed 0 bases at V and 0 bases at J, with 16 bases between. The CDR3 sequence is 18 residues long. The chain's CDR3 is CASSLAQRNDYSNQPQHF. The CDR3 DNA is TGTGCCAGCAGCTTGGCCCAACGGAATGATTATAGCAATCAGCCCCAGCATTTT. The full variable domain, its missing parts supplied by reference TRBV5-6 and TRBJ1-5, is DAGVTQSPTHLIKTRGQQVTLRCSPKSGHDTVSWYQQALGQGPQFIFQYYEEEERQRGNFPDRFSGHQFPNYSSELNVNALLLGDSALYLCASSLAQRNDYSNQPQHFGDGTRLSIL.

This clone was counted a single time. The chain has TRBV4-1 and TRBJ2-1; D possibly corresponds to TRBD2 (5 bases). From germline, CDR1 is MGHRA and CDR2 YSYEKL. The CDR3 spans 18 residues. V was cut by 0 bases and J by 0 bases, with 15 bases left in between. The CDR3 DNA sequence: TGCGCCAGCAGCCAAGAACTCATGATGGGGAGCTCCTACAATGAGCAGTTCTTC. Its translation: CASSQELMMGSSYNEQFF.

About this clone: A clone one base away is much larger, so this may be a read error. The rearrangement joins TRBV27 to TRBJ2-3, with no clear D. The CDR3 totals 12 residues. With 4 bases removed from V and 4 bases from J, the gap between germline ends came to 6 bases. The germline gives CDR1 MNHEY, CDR2 SMNVEV (reference sequence). This chain's CDR3 is CASSSPPDTQYF. The CDR3 DNA is TGTGCCAGCAGTTCCCCCCCAGATACGCAGTATTTT.

This chain uses TRBV6-1 with TRBJ2-5; 8 nucleotides align to TRBD1. The trim removed 7 bases at V and 4 bases at J, leaving 5 bases unmatched. Germline CDR1 is MNHNS and CDR2 is SASEGT. The CDR3 sequence is 13 residues long. The CDR3 coding sequence is TGTGCCAGCATAATCAGGGGGCGAGAGACCCAGTACTTC. Amino acid sequence: CASIIRGRETQYF.

In DNA, the CDR3 is TGCAGTGGCGGGGATTCGTACGAGCAGTACTTC. This translates into CSGGDSYEQYF. The rearrangement links TRBV20-1 to TRBJ2-5; possibly TRBD2 for D (6 bases). TRBJ2-7 matches the DNA end more closely, so the J call is doubtful. Germline lookup yields CDR1 DFQATT and CDR2 SNEGSKA (reference sequence). CDR3 length equals 11 residues.

The rearrangement uses TRBV5-1 and TRBJ1-4; D remains unclear. CDR1 is SGHRS, CDR2 YFSETQ, per germline. CDR3 length: 14 residues. V lost 2 bases to trimming and J lost 4 bases, with 9 bases between them. The chain's CDR3 is CASSLRASNEKLFF. Written as DNA, the CDR3 is TGCGCCAGCAGCTTAAGGGCCAGTAATGAAAAACTGTTTTTT. The full variable domain, in which reference TRBV5-1 and TRBJ1-4 provide the parts outside the CDR3, is KAGVTQTPRYLIKTRGQQVTLSCSPISGHRSVSWYQQTPGQGLQFLFEYFSETQRNKGNFPGRFSGRQFSNSRSEMNVSTLELGDSALYLCASSLRASNEKLFFGSGTQLSVL.

CDR3: CATRLAGGIYNEQFF. The CDR3 DNA follows: TGTGCCACCAGATTAGCGGGAGGGATCTACAATGAGCAGTTCTTC. V gene TRBV15 combines with J gene TRBJ2-1, with 11 bases matching TRBD2. V shed 6 bases and J 3 bases; nucleotides not matched to a gene: 4. The CDR3 is made up of 15 amino acids. Germline V lookup: CDR1 LNHNV, CDR2 YYDKDF (reference sequence).

The chain links TRBV5-1 to TRBJ2-2; 7 nucleotides match TRBD1. V trimming: 0 bases; J trimming: 4 bases; junction bases outside the gene matches: 3. Germline V gene sequence: CDR1 SGHRS, CDR2 YFSETQ. The CDR3 is made up of 15 amino acids. The CDR3 spells CASSLAGGITGELFF. CDR3 bases: TGCGCCAGCAGCTTGGCAGGGGGAATCACCGGGGAGCTGTTTTTT.

The V call is TRBV4-3, the J call TRBJ1-2; D gene ambiguous. The germline V and J ends were trimmed by 3 bases and 2 bases, with 19 bases remaining between them. The CDR3 consists of 17 residues. Per the germline V gene, CDR1 is LGHNA and CDR2 is YSLEER. CDR3: CASSQAFIRNQNYGYTF. In DNA, the CDR3 is TGCGCCAGCAGCCAGGCCTTTATCAGGAATCAGAACTATGGCTACACCTTC.

Here the CDR3 DNA reads TGTGCCAGCAGAACACCGGGACTAGCCGCCGGGGAGCTGTTTTTT. Protein: CASRTPGLAAGELFF. V and J are TRBV7-2 and TRBJ2-2, with 9 bases identical to TRBD2. Germline CDR1 reads SGHTA; CDR2 reads FQGNSA. CDR3 length: 15 residues. Trimming cost V 6 bases and J 6 bases; bases outside gene matches: 8.

This clone has a handful of counts. The genes are TRBV6-5 and TRBJ2-6; no definite D call. V lost 8 bases, J lost 1 base, and 3 bases lay in between. This CDR3 contains 12 residues. Germline CDR1 reads MNHEY; CDR2 reads SVGAGI. The DNA of the CDR3 is TGTGCCAGCGGATCTGGGGCCAACGTCCTGACTTTC. It translates to CASGSGANVLTF.

This clone was seen just once. The V gene is TRBV6-5, the J gene TRBJ1-6, with 8 nucleotides matching TRBD1. Looked up from germline, CDR1 is MNHEY and CDR2 is SVGAGI. V gave up 5 bases and J gave up 9 bases; unmatched junction bases: 3. CDR3 length: 13 residues. The DNA for the CDR3 is TGTGCCAGCAGTAGACAGGGGTTTTCACCCCTCCACTTT. This gives the protein CASSRQGFSPLHF.

The chain combines TRBV18 with TRBJ1-2; D perhaps matches TRBD1 (5 bases). CDR1 is KGHSH and CDR2 is LQKENI in the germline V gene. The ends were cut back, 0 bases at V and 0 bases at J, with 14 bases in the middle. The CDR3 loop spans 17 amino acids. CDR3 nucleotide sequence: TGTGCCAGCTCACCACCCGGGGCCAGGAGGACTAACTATGGCTACACCTTC. Encoded protein: CASSPPGARRTNYGYTF. The full variable domain, with the rest looked up from reference TRBV18 and TRBJ1-2, is NAGVMQNPRHLVRRRGQEARLRCSPMKGHSHVYWYRQLPEEGLKFMVYLQKENIIDESGMPKERFSAEFPKEGPSILRIQQVVRGDSAAYFCASSPPGARRTNYGYTFGSGTRLTVV.

V is TRBV5-5 and J is TRBJ2-7; possibly TRBD1 for D (6 bases). The germline V and J ends were trimmed by 3 bases and 3 bases, with 13 bases remaining between them. Germline CDR1 reads SGHKS; CDR2 reads YYEKEE (reference sequence). The CDR3 covers 14 residues. The CDR3, as DNA: TGTGCCAGCAGCTGGGGTGGGGGCGACTACGAGCAGTACTTC. Translating gives CASSWGGGDYEQYF.

This rearrangement joins TRBV7-3 to TRBJ1-6, with D tentatively TRBD1 (5 bases). Germline-derived CDR1 and CDR2 are SGHTA and FQGTGA. The CDR3 has 14 amino acids. The V gene lost 1 base and the J gene lost 8 bases, with 9 bases spanning the gap. CDR3 protein: CASSLIGRDSPLHF. The CDR3, as DNA: TGTGCCAGCAGCTTAATAGGCAGGGATTCACCCCTCCACTTT.

This chain joins TRBV2 and TRBJ1-1; 7 bases fit TRBD1. V was pared by 3 bases and J by 1 base, with 8 bases of the junction left unmatched. The CDR3 is 16 residues long. CDR1 and CDR2 (germline): SNHLY, FYNNEI. CDR3 sequence reads: CASSDPRTGWNTEAFF. The CDR3 DNA is TGTGCCAGCAGTGATCCTCGGACAGGTTGGAACACTGAAGCTTTCTTT.

The chain combines TRBV11-2 with TRBJ2-7; a weak D match, TRBD2 (6 bases). CDR1 SGHAT and CDR2 FQNNGV come from the germline V gene. The CDR3 covers 14 residues. V lost 6 bases to trimming and J lost 2 bases, with 14 bases between them. The CDR3 DNA reads TGTGCCAGCAGGACGGTCCGCGGGACCTACGAGCAGTACTTC. Amino acid sequence: CASRTVRGTYEQYF.

The chain uses TRBV19 and TRBJ2-7; 10 nucleotides match TRBD2. Germline values: CDR1 LNHDA, CDR2 SQIVND (reference sequence). The CDR3 has 15 residues. Trimming cost V 6 bases and J 4 bases; bases outside gene matches: 9. This chain's CDR3 is CASSQSSGRGYEQYF. CDR3 nucleotides: TGTGCCAGTAGCCAATCTAGCGGGAGAGGGTACGAGCAGTACTTC.

The chain employs TRBV4-3 and TRBJ1-4, with 7 positions matching TRBD1. CDR1 and CDR2 from the germline V gene are LGHNA and YSLEER. The trim removed 2 bases at V and 5 bases at J, leaving 8 bases unmatched. The CDR3 length is 16 residues. The CDR3 bases are TGCGCCAGCAGCCAACTCGCAGGGGGAAACAATGAAAAACTGTTTTTT. This sequence encodes CASSQLAGGNNEKLFF.